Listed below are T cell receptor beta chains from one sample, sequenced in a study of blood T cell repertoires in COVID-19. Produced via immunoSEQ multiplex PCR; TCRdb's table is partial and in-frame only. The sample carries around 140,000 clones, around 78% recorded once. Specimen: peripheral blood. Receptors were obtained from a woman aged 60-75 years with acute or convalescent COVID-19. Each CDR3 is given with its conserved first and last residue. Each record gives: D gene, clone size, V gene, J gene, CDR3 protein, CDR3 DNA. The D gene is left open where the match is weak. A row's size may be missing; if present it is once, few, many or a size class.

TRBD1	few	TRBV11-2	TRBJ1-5	CASSRDRGRQPQHF	TGTGCCAGCAGCCGGGACAGGGGACGCCAGCCCCAGCATTTT
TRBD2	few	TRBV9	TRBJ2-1	CASSVGPSGAGVTNEQFF	TGTGCCAGCAGCGTAGGCCCCTCGGGAGCGGGAGTAACCAATGAGCAGTTCTTC
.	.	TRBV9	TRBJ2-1	CASSVLGVSSYNEQFF	TGTGCCAGCAGCGTTCTAGGCGTCAGCTCCTACAATGAGCAGTTCTTC
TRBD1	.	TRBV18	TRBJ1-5	CASSPLMGQGRQPQHF	TGTGCCAGCTCACCACTAATGGGACAGGGGCGGCAGCCCCAGCATTTT
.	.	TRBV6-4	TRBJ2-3	CASSDPHGDTQYF	TGTGCCAGCAGTGACCCGCACGGGGATACGCAGTATTTT
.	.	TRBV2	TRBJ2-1	CASGTYNEQFF	TGTGCCAGTGGGACTTACAATGAGCAGTTCTTC
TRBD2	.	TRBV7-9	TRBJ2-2	CASSLVAGVGYTGELFF	TGTGCCAGCAGCTTAGTAGCGGGAGTAGGATACACCGGGGAGCTGTTTTTT
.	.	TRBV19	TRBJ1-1	CASSGSLNTEAFF	TGTGCCAGTAGCGGGAGTTTGAACACTGAAGCTTTCTTT
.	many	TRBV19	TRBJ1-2	CASSISVYGYTF	TGTGCCAGTAGTATATCGGTCTATGGCTACACCTTC
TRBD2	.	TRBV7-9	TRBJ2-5	CASSPRTSGITKTQYF	TGTGCCAGCAGCCCTAGGACTAGCGGGATTACGAAGACCCAGTACTTC
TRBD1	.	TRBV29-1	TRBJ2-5	CSVVSDRARETQYF	TGCAGCGTTGTATCCGACAGGGCTAGGGAGACCCAGTACTTC
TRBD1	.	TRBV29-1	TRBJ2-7	CSVGRDRVSNEQYF	TGCAGCGTTGGGAGGGACAGGGTTAGCAACGAGCAGTACTTC
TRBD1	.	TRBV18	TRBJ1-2	CASSPTGVGYTF	TGTGCCAGCTCACCGACAGGGGTCGGCTACACCTTC
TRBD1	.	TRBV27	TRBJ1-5	CASSAGTGSDQPQHF	TGTGCCAGCAGTGCCGGGACAGGAAGCGATCAGCCCCAGCATTTT
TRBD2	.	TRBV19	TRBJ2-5	CASSIGSAGGPSRTQYF	TGTGCCAGTAGTATTGGTTCTGCGGGAGGGCCTTCGAGGACCCAGTACTTC
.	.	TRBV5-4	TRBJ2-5	CASSLGKETQYF	TGTGCCAGCAGCTTGGGTAAAGAGACCCAGTACTTC
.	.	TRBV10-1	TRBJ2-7	CASSSSSKYDSYEQYF	TGCGCCAGCAGTTCGTCTAGCAAATACGACTCCTACGAGCAGTACTTC
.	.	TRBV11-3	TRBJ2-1	CASSLGRRDGNEQFF	TGTGCCAGCAGCTTAGGGCGGCGGGACGGCAATGAGCAGTTCTTC
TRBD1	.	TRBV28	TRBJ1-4	CASSSNRGEYEKLFF	TGTGCCAGCAGTTCAAACAGGGGAGAGTACGAAAAACTGTTTTTT
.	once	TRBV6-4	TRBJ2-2	CASSPRTEGGELFF	TGTGCCAGCAGCCCCAGGACGGAGGGCGGGGAGCTGTTTTTT
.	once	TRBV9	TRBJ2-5	CASSVGGGRETQYF	TGTGCCAGCAGCGTAGGCGGAGGGCGAGAGACCCAGTACTTC
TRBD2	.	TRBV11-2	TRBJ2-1	CASSLSTSGRRYNEQFF	TGTGCCAGCAGCTTATCTACTAGCGGGAGGCGGTACAATGAGCAGTTCTTC
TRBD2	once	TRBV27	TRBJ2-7	CASSFLGGSSYEQYF	TGTGCCAGCAGTTTTCTGGGCGGGAGTTCCTACGAGCAGTACTTC
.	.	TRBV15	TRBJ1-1	CATSIRLADSEAFF	TGTGCCACCAGCATCCGCCTCGCAGACTCTGAAGCTTTCTTT
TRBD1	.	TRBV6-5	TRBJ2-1	CASSNRDSLHNEQFF	TGTGCCAGCAGTAACCGGGACAGCCTTCACAATGAGCAGTTCTTC
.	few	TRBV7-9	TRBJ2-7	CASSFSGLVYEQYF	TGTGCCAGCAGCTTTTCAGGGCTCGTCTACGAGCAGTACTTC
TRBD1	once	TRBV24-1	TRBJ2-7	CATSPSGTGFYEQYF	TGTGCCACCAGTCCTTCCGGGACAGGGTTCTACGAGCAGTACTTC
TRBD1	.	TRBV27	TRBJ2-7	CASSPPGGRSGQYF	TGTGCCAGCAGTCCCCCAGGGGGACGCTCTGGGCAGTACTTC
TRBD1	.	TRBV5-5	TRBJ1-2	CASRIEDRGSYTF	TGTGCCAGCAGGATCGAGGACAGGGGGAGCTACACCTTC
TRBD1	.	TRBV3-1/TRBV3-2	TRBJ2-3	CASRAQGGADTDTQYF	TGTGCCAGCAGGGCACAGGGGGGAGCTGACACAGATACGCAGTATTTT
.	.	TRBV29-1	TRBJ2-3	CSAQRILGDTQYF	TGCAGCGCCCAGCGGATTTTGGGGGATACGCAGTATTTT
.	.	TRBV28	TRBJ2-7	CASSLDPGTFFYEQYF	TGTGCCAGCAGCCTCGACCCCGGGACATTCTTTTACGAGCAGTACTTC
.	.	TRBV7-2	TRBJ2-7	CASSLALVLYEQYF	TGTGCCAGCAGCTTAGCCCTAGTGCTCTACGAGCAGTACTTC
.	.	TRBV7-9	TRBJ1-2	CASSLETEDYGYTF	TGTGCCAGCAGCTTAGAGACTGAGGACTATGGCTACACCTTC
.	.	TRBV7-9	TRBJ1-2	CASSHMGIPNRDGYTF	TGTGCCAGCAGCCATATGGGGATTCCTAACAGGGACGGCTACACCTTC
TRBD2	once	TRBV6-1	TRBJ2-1	CASAGTSGRANEQFF	TGTGCCAGCGCCGGGACTAGCGGGAGGGCGAATGAGCAGTTCTTC
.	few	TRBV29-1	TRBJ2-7	CSAEVVGSGARYEQYF	TGCAGCGCCGAGGTAGTCGGATCGGGAGCGCGTTACGAGCAGTACTTC
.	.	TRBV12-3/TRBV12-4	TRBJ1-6	CASRRSNSPLHF	TGTGCCAGCAGGAGAAGTAATTCACCCCTCCACTTT
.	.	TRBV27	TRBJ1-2	CASSLGGRVYGYTF	TGTGCCAGCAGTTTGGGAGGGAGGGTCTATGGCTACACCTTC
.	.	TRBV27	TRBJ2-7	CASSLKPEARSYEQYF	TGTGCCAGCAGTTTAAAGCCAGAGGCCCGCTCCTACGAGCAGTACTTC
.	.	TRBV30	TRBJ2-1	CAWSVLRGGEQFF	TGTGCCTGGAGTGTACTTCGGGGTGGAGAGCAGTTCTTC